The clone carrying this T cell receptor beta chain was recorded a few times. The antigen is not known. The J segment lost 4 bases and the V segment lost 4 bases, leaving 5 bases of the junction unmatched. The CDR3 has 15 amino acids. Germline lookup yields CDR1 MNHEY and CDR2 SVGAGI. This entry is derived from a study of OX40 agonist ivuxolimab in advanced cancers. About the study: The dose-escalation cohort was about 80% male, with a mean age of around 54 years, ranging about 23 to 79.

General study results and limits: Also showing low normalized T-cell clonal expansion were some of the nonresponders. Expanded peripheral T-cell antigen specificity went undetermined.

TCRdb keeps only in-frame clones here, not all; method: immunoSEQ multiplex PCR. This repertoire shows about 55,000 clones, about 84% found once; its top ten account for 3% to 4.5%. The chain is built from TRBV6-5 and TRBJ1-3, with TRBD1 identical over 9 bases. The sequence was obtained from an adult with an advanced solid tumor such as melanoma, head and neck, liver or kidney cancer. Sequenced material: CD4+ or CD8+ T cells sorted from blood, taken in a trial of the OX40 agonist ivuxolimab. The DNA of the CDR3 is TGTGCCAGCAGTTCCGGGACAGGGAAGGGAAACACCATATATTTT. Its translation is CASSSGTGKGNTIYF.